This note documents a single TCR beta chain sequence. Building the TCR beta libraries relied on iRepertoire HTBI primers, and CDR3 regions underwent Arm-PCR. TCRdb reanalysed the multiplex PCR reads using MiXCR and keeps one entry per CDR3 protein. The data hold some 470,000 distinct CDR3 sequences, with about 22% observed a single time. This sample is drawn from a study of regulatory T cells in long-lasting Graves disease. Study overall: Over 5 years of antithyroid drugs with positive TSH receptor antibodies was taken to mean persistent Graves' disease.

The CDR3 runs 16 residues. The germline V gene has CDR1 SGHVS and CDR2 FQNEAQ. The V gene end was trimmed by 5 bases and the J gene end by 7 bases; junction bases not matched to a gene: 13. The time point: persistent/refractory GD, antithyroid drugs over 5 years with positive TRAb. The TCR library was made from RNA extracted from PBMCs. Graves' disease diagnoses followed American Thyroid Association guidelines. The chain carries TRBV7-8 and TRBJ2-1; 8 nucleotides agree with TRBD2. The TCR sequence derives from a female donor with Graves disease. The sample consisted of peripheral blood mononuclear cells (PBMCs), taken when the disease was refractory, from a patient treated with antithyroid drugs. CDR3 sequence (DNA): TGTGCCAGCAGCCCCCCTGGAGTAGCGGGAATAAATGAGCAGTTCTTC. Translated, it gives CASSPPGVAGINEQFF.